These T cell receptor beta chains were read from a single sample in a study of blood T cell repertoires in COVID-19. Libraries were prepared by immunoSEQ multiplex PCR; TCRdb keeps only in-frame clonotypes and omits some of them. The repertoire holds roughly 60,000 clones, with roughly 85% as singletons. The sequencing sample was made of peripheral blood. The source is a middle-aged man with acute or convalescent COVID-19. The CDR3 runs from the conserved cysteine through the conserved F or W. D genes are given only for firm matches. Clone size is not always given. Where it is, it says once, few, many or a class for expanded clones.

J gene: TRBJ2-3
CDR3 length: 15
D gene: .
V gene: TRBV3-1/TRBV3-2
clone size: once
CDR3 DNA: TGTGCCAGCAGCCAAGGCGGGACAGAGGGAGATACGCAGTATTTT
CDR3 protein: CASSQGGTEGDTQYF

J gene: TRBJ2-3
CDR3 length: 12
D gene: .
V gene: TRBV7-3
clone size: .
CDR3 DNA: TGTGCCAGCAGTGGTGGCTCAGATACGCAGTATTTT
CDR3 protein: CASSGGSDTQYF

J gene: TRBJ2-7
CDR3 length: 15
D gene: .
V gene: TRBV11-2
clone size: .
CDR3 DNA: TGTGCCAGCAGCTTAGAAGAGGGCCTAACCTACGAGCAGTACTTC
CDR3 protein: CASSLEEGLTYEQYF

J gene: TRBJ2-1
CDR3 length: 15
D gene: .
V gene: TRBV7-3
clone size: .
CDR3 DNA: TGTGCCAGCAGTTCTGGGGGGAACTCCTACAATGAGCAGTTCTTC
CDR3 protein: CASSSGGNSYNEQFF

J gene: TRBJ1-6
CDR3 length: 20
D gene: .
V gene: TRBV19
clone size: .
CDR3 DNA: TGTGCCAGTAGTATGAAAGCAGGAGGGGTGAGGGGCTCCTATAATTCACCCCTCCACTTT
CDR3 protein: CASSMKAGGVRGSYNSPLHF

J gene: TRBJ2-7
CDR3 length: 16
D gene: .
V gene: TRBV11-2
clone size: .
CDR3 DNA: TGTGCCAGCACCCCCTTAGGAGCCCTCGCCTCCTACGAGCAGTACTTC
CDR3 protein: CASTPLGALASYEQYF

J gene: TRBJ1-4
CDR3 length: 15
D gene: TRBD1
V gene: TRBV7-8
clone size: .
CDR3 DNA: TGTGCCAGCAGCCACCGGGACAGCCCAAATGAAAAACTGTTTTTT
CDR3 protein: CASSHRDSPNEKLFF

J gene: TRBJ2-3
CDR3 length: 16
D gene: TRBD2
V gene: TRBV5-1
clone size: .
CDR3 DNA: TGCGCCAGCAGCATGGGACTAGCGGGGGGAGGAGATACGCAGTATTTT
CDR3 protein: CASSMGLAGGGDTQYF

J gene: TRBJ2-5
CDR3 length: 11
D gene: .
V gene: TRBV20-1
clone size: .
CDR3 DNA: TGCAGTTCGCAGACTCAAGAGACCCAGTACTTC
CDR3 protein: CSSQTQETQYF

J gene: TRBJ2-5
CDR3 length: 12
D gene: TRBD2
V gene: TRBV2
clone size: .
CDR3 DNA: TGTGCCAGCACCCACCCCCGCGGGGGGACGTACTTC
CDR3 protein: CASTHPRGGTYF

J gene: TRBJ1-4
CDR3 length: 13
D gene: TRBD1
V gene: TRBV27
clone size: .
CDR3 DNA: TGTGCCAGCAGTCACAGGGACAGGGAAAAACTGTTTTTT
CDR3 protein: CASSHRDREKLFF

J gene: TRBJ1-1
CDR3 length: 13
D gene: TRBD1
V gene: TRBV19
clone size: once
CDR3 DNA: TGTGCCAGTACCCCACAGGGGGGAACTGAAGCTTTCTTT
CDR3 protein: CASTPQGGTEAFF

J gene: TRBJ1-1
CDR3 length: 14
D gene: TRBD1
V gene: TRBV29-1
clone size: .
CDR3 DNA: TGCAGCGTCGAAGACAGGGGCAGGGGCACTGAAGCTTTCTTT
CDR3 protein: CSVEDRGRGTEAFF

J gene: TRBJ1-2
CDR3 length: 14
D gene: .
V gene: TRBV5-8
clone size: .
CDR3 DNA: TGTGCCAGCAGCCACCCGACAGAACCACGTGGCTACACCTTC
CDR3 protein: CASSHPTEPRGYTF

J gene: TRBJ2-1
CDR3 length: 15
D gene: TRBD2
V gene: TRBV9
clone size: .
CDR3 DNA: TGTGCCAGCAGCGTGGGGACTAGCACCTACAATGAGCAGTTCTTC
CDR3 protein: CASSVGTSTYNEQFF

J gene: TRBJ1-1
CDR3 length: 13
D gene: .
V gene: TRBV6-4
clone size: .
CDR3 DNA: TGTGCCAGTCGCAGGGACATGAACACTGAAGCTTTCTTT
CDR3 protein: CASRRDMNTEAFF

J gene: TRBJ2-1
CDR3 length: 14
D gene: TRBD1
V gene: TRBV2
clone size: .
CDR3 DNA: TGTGCCAGCAGGGCCAGGGGGTCCTACAATGAGCAGTTCTTC
CDR3 protein: CASRARGSYNEQFF

J gene: TRBJ2-3
CDR3 length: 14
D gene: .
V gene: TRBV7-8
clone size: .
CDR3 DNA: TGTGCCAGCAGCCCTACTCTAGGAGGAGATACGCAGTATTTT
CDR3 protein: CASSPTLGGDTQYF

J gene: TRBJ2-7
CDR3 length: 14
D gene: TRBD1
V gene: TRBV6-1
clone size: .
CDR3 DNA: TGTGCCAGCAGTGATCCACAGGGGGCCGACGAGCAGTACTTC
CDR3 protein: CASSDPQGADEQYF

J gene: TRBJ2-7
CDR3 length: 15
D gene: .
V gene: TRBV5-1
clone size: .
CDR3 DNA: TGCGCCAGCAGCTTGGTTTCGTCTACCCAGGGGGAGCAGTACTTC
CDR3 protein: CASSLVSSTQGEQYF

J gene: TRBJ1-2
CDR3 length: 16
D gene: TRBD1
V gene: TRBV9
clone size: .
CDR3 DNA: TGTGCCAGCAGCCTCGAACCCCTAGGGACAGGGGTTAGCTACACCTTC
CDR3 protein: CASSLEPLGTGVSYTF

J gene: TRBJ1-1
CDR3 length: 15
D gene: .
V gene: TRBV6-6
clone size: .
CDR3 DNA: TGTGCCAGCAGTTACTGGTCAGGGGTGAACACTGAAGCTTTCTTT
CDR3 protein: CASSYWSGVNTEAFF

J gene: TRBJ2-5
CDR3 length: 15
D gene: .
V gene: TRBV5-4
clone size: .
CDR3 DNA: TGTGCCAGCAGCTTCGGGGTGAGACTCCGAGAGACCCAGTACTTC
CDR3 protein: CASSFGVRLRETQYF

J gene: TRBJ2-1
CDR3 length: 16
D gene: TRBD1
V gene: TRBV7-3
clone size: .
CDR3 DNA: TGTGCCAGCAGCCCACGGTCCGGGACAGGGTTTAGTGAGCAGTTCTTC
CDR3 protein: CASSPRSGTGFSEQFF

J gene: TRBJ1-5
CDR3 length: 17
D gene: TRBD1
V gene: TRBV15
clone size: .
CDR3 DNA: TGTGCCACCAGCAGAGATTGGGGGACAGGGCGAGGTCAGCCCCAGCATTTT
CDR3 protein: CATSRDWGTGRGQPQHF

J gene: TRBJ2-7
CDR3 length: 14
D gene: .
V gene: TRBV3-1/TRBV3-2
clone size: .
CDR3 DNA: TGTGCCAGCAGCCCTTCGGGACGGGGGAACGAGCAGTACTTC
CDR3 protein: CASSPSGRGNEQYF

J gene: TRBJ1-2
CDR3 length: 15
D gene: TRBD1
V gene: TRBV5-1
clone size: .
CDR3 DNA: TGCGCCAGCAGCTATCGGGACAGATCACACTATGGCTACACCTTC
CDR3 protein: CASSYRDRSHYGYTF

J gene: TRBJ1-2
CDR3 length: 16
D gene: TRBD1
V gene: TRBV19
clone size: .
CDR3 DNA: TGTGCCAGTAGTATTTTGGCGGGACAGCTCTCGGATGGCTACACCTTC
CDR3 protein: CASSILAGQLSDGYTF

J gene: TRBJ2-7
CDR3 length: 13
D gene: TRBD2
V gene: TRBV9
clone size: .
CDR3 DNA: TGTGCCAGCAGCTTCGGGGGGGCAAACGAGCAGTACTTC
CDR3 protein: CASSFGGANEQYF

J gene: TRBJ2-7
CDR3 length: 14
D gene: TRBD2
V gene: TRBV4-2
clone size: .
CDR3 DNA: TGTGCCAGCAGCCATAGTAGCGGGGACTACGAGCAGTACTTC
CDR3 protein: CASSHSSGDYEQYF

J gene: TRBJ1-2
CDR3 length: 13
D gene: .
V gene: TRBV30
clone size: .
CDR3 DNA: TGTGCCTGGAGCCCTCGCCCGGTCGAGGGCTACACCTTC
CDR3 protein: CAWSPRPVEGYTF

J gene: TRBJ1-2
CDR3 length: 12
D gene: .
V gene: TRBV25-1
clone size: .
CDR3 DNA: TGTGCCAGCAGTGAACCCAGGAATGGCTACACCTTC
CDR3 protein: CASSEPRNGYTF

J gene: TRBJ2-5
CDR3 length: 16
D gene: .
V gene: TRBV15
clone size: .
CDR3 DNA: TGTGCCACCAGGCATCCAGGTGTTAGGCTTGGGGAGACCCAGTACTTC
CDR3 protein: CATRHPGVRLGETQYF

J gene: TRBJ1-1
CDR3 length: 12
D gene: TRBD1
V gene: TRBV6-5
clone size: once
CDR3 DNA: TGTGCCAGCAGTCCACAGGGGACTGAAGCTTTCTTT
CDR3 protein: CASSPQGTEAFF

J gene: TRBJ1-1
CDR3 length: 12
D gene: .
V gene: TRBV29-1
clone size: .
CDR3 DNA: TGCAGCGCCACGTCGGGGGTAGGCCACGCTTTCTTT
CDR3 protein: CSATSGVGHAFF

J gene: TRBJ1-5
CDR3 length: 11
D gene: .
V gene: TRBV20-1
clone size: .
CDR3 DNA: TGCAGTGCTAGACTCGGGGGGGCCCAGCATTTT
CDR3 protein: CSARLGGAQHF

J gene: TRBJ1-1
CDR3 length: 12
D gene: .
V gene: TRBV19
clone size: .
CDR3 DNA: TGTGCCAGTGCGGGAGGGGCTACTGAAGCTTTCTTT
CDR3 protein: CASAGGATEAFF

J gene: TRBJ1-1
CDR3 length: 16
D gene: TRBD1
V gene: TRBV14
clone size: .
CDR3 DNA: TGTGCCAGCAGCCAATGGGCCCGACAGGGGAACACTGAAGCTTTCTTT
CDR3 protein: CASSQWARQGNTEAFF

J gene: TRBJ2-1
CDR3 length: 15
D gene: TRBD1
V gene: TRBV19
clone size: .
CDR3 DNA: TGTGCCAGTAGTATTGAGGGACAGGGGGTAAATGAGCAGTTCTTC
CDR3 protein: CASSIEGQGVNEQFF

J gene: TRBJ1-5
CDR3 length: 15
D gene: .
V gene: TRBV3-1/TRBV3-2
clone size: .
CDR3 DNA: TGTGCCAGCAGCCAAGATTCCGGGATGAATCAGCCCCAGCATTTT
CDR3 protein: CASSQDSGMNQPQHF

J gene: TRBJ1-2
CDR3 length: 12
D gene: TRBD1
V gene: TRBV29-1
clone size: .
CDR3 DNA: TGCAGCGCTGTGACAGGGGACTATGGCTACACCTTC
CDR3 protein: CSAVTGDYGYTF

J gene: TRBJ1-1
CDR3 length: 13
D gene: .
V gene: TRBV6-5
clone size: .
CDR3 DNA: TGTGCCAGCAGCCTAGGGGTGGGCACTGAAGCTTTCTTT
CDR3 protein: CASSLGVGTEAFF

J gene: TRBJ1-2
CDR3 length: 14
D gene: .
V gene: TRBV24-1
clone size: .
CDR3 DNA: TGTGCCACCAGTGTCGCGGAAGGAATTAATGGCTACACCTTC
CDR3 protein: CATSVAEGINGYTF

J gene: TRBJ2-6
CDR3 length: 17
D gene: TRBD2
V gene: TRBV2
clone size: .
CDR3 DNA: TGTGCCAGCAACCCACTAGCGGGGGCAAGCGGGGCCAACGTCCTGACTTTC
CDR3 protein: CASNPLAGASGANVLTF

J gene: TRBJ1-2
CDR3 length: 14
D gene: TRBD1
V gene: TRBV30
clone size: .
CDR3 DNA: TGTGCCTGGAGTGTACGGGACAGAAACTATGGCTACACCTTC
CDR3 protein: CAWSVRDRNYGYTF

J gene: TRBJ2-4
CDR3 length: 15
D gene: TRBD1
V gene: TRBV5-1
clone size: few
CDR3 DNA: TGCGCCAGTTGTAGGGGGCAGGGAGTAAAAAACATTCAGTACTTC
CDR3 protein: CASCRGQGVKNIQYF

J gene: TRBJ2-5
CDR3 length: 14
D gene: .
V gene: TRBV5-4
clone size: .
CDR3 DNA: TGTGCCAGCAGCTTGTTTCGGGACATGGCGGCCCAGTACTTC
CDR3 protein: CASSLFRDMAAQYF

J gene: TRBJ2-3
CDR3 length: 17
D gene: TRBD2
V gene: TRBV30
clone size: .
CDR3 DNA: TGTGCCTGGGGGACTAGCGGGAAACTAAGGGGCACAGATACGCAGTATTTT
CDR3 protein: CAWGTSGKLRGTDTQYF

J gene: TRBJ1-1
CDR3 length: 18
D gene: .
V gene: TRBV3-1/TRBV3-2
clone size: .
CDR3 DNA: TGTGCCAGCAGCCAAGATCAATTCCCCACGACTCGGAACACTGAAGCTTTCTTT
CDR3 protein: CASSQDQFPTTRNTEAFF

J gene: TRBJ2-1
CDR3 length: 14
D gene: .
V gene: TRBV10-3
clone size: .
CDR3 DNA: TGTGCCATCAGTGAGTCGCGAGAGGCGGGTGAGCAGTTCTTC
CDR3 protein: CAISESREAGEQFF

J gene: TRBJ1-1
CDR3 length: 15
D gene: .
V gene: TRBV30
clone size: .
CDR3 DNA: TGTGCCTGGAGTGTATATGAGTACTTGAACACTGAAGCTTTCTTT
CDR3 protein: CAWSVYEYLNTEAFF

J gene: TRBJ1-6
CDR3 length: 14
D gene: .
V gene: TRBV6-5
clone size: .
CDR3 DNA: TGTGCCAGCAGTTACACCAGACAGAATTCACCCCTCCACTTT
CDR3 protein: CASSYTRQNSPLHF

J gene: TRBJ2-1
CDR3 length: 12
D gene: .
V gene: TRBV5-1
clone size: .
CDR3 DNA: TGCGCCAGCAGCTTGGGGGGAGCAGAGCAGTTCTTC
CDR3 protein: CASSLGGAEQFF

J gene: TRBJ1-2
CDR3 length: 13
D gene: .
V gene: TRBV27
clone size: .
CDR3 DNA: TGTGCCAGCAGTGGCAGGGGCAACTATGGCTACACCTTC
CDR3 protein: CASSGRGNYGYTF

J gene: TRBJ1-6
CDR3 length: 15
D gene: .
V gene: TRBV27
clone size: once
CDR3 DNA: TGTGCCAGCAGTTTTTCCACAGGGTTGGATTCACCCCTCCACTTT
CDR3 protein: CASSFSTGLDSPLHF

J gene: TRBJ2-1
CDR3 length: 16
D gene: TRBD1
V gene: TRBV29-1
clone size: .
CDR3 DNA: TGCAGCGTTGAAGATCCAGAGCGACAGGGGGGGAATGAGCAGTTCTTC
CDR3 protein: CSVEDPERQGGNEQFF

J gene: TRBJ1-6
CDR3 length: 13
D gene: .
V gene: TRBV5-1
clone size: .
CDR3 DNA: TGCGCCAGCAGCTTGATCGAGGATTCACCCCTCCACTTT
CDR3 protein: CASSLIEDSPLHF

J gene: TRBJ2-2
CDR3 length: 19
D gene: TRBD2
V gene: TRBV4-2
clone size: medium-sized
CDR3 DNA: TGTGCCAGCAGCCAATGGACTAGCGGGGGGATATACAACACCGGGGAGCTGTTTTTT
CDR3 protein: CASSQWTSGGIYNTGELFF